This record looks at one TCR beta chain sequence and its context. Its antigen is not known. The data derive from a study of spatial heterogeneity in lung cancer. V lost 3 bases and J lost 7, with 10 bases in between. This CDR3 is 13 amino acids long. Germline assignment: CDR1 MNHEY and CDR2 SVGEGT. The time point is: sample taken at primary tumor resection. TCRdb itself ran the 5' RACE reads through MiXCR, one entry per CDR3 protein. The sample records around 95,000 distinct CDR3 sequences, under 4.5% being singletons. Study-wide points: It was found that expanded intratumoral alpha and beta TCR counts tracked tumor mutation counts.

The rearrangement uses TRBV6-2 or TRBV6-3 and TRBJ1-5; unclear D gene. The receptor's source is a male donor with early-stage non-small cell lung cancer. Specimen: lung tumor tissue, collected at surgery. As DNA, the CDR3 is TGTGCCAGCAGTTATCTATTGCCGCAGCCCCAGCATTTT. This gives the protein CASSYLLPQPQHF.